This TCR beta chain was observed in a study of cytomegalovirus exposure and HLA in healthy donors. V lost 4 bases and J lost 1, with 13 bases in between. CDR3 length equals 15 residues. The germline gives CDR1 MGHRA, CDR2 YSYEKL. This PCR relied on a set of 60 Vbeta primers and 13 Jbeta primers. Some clones are missing from TCRdb's copy, which holds only in-frame ones; the method was immunoSEQ multiplex PCR. Here the sample spans about 130,000 clones, about 84% being singletons. The chain employs TRBV4-1 and TRBJ1-1, with a possible D match to TRBD1 (6 bases). Sequenced: PBMCs. The clonotype originates from a boy younger than 18 in good health and CMV-seronegative. CDR3 bases: TGCGCCAGCAGCCTTCTATTGGGGGCGAACACTGAAGCTTTCTTT. Amino acid sequence: CASSLLLGANTEAFF.